These 2 T cell receptor beta chains were all obtained from the same sample, sequenced in a study of blood T cell repertoires in COVID-19. The data were produced by immunoSEQ multiplex PCR, yet TCRdb's version contains in-frame clones alone and is incomplete. The sample shows under 550,000 clones, about 87% of them seen only once. Sequenced sample: peripheral blood. These receptors all come from a man between 18 and 29 years old with COVID-19, enrolled during active disease.

This chain links TRBV21-1 with TRBJ2-1; the table's D call, TRBD2, was not checked against the DNA. TRBV21-1 has pseudogene status. This CDR3 comprises 15 residues. The CDR3 here is CASSKVDSAYNEQFF. The CDR3 coding sequence is TGTGCCAGCAGCAAAGTTGACTCGGCCTACAATGAGCAGTTCTTC.

This chain uses TRBV2 with TRBJ1-2; TRBD1 matches 9 bases. The CDR3 sequence is 13 residues long. Germline CDR1 is SNHLY and CDR2 is FYNNEI. V shed 7 bases and J 8 bases; nucleotides not matched to a gene: 8. CDR3 bases: TGTGCCAGCAAGGGAACAGGGGGCCGAGGCTACACCTTC. This translates into CASKGTGGRGYTF. Looking up the rest from reference TRBV2 and TRBJ1-2 gives the full variable domain: EPEVTQTPSHQVTQMGQEVILRCVPISNHLYFYWYRQILGQKVEFLVSFYNNEISEKSEIFDDQFSVERPDGSNFTLKIRSTKLEDSAMYFCASKGTGGRGYTFGSGTRLTVV.